This is a list of T cell receptor beta chains from one sample in a study of cytotoxic CD8 clonotypes in ibrutinib-treated CLL. Assay used: immunoSEQ multiplex PCR; TCRdb lists only in-frame clones, some missing. Of some 300,000 clones listed, roughly 80% are singletons. The source material was PBMCs, sampled before ibrutinib treatment. The receptor source for this set is a human donor with chronic lymphocytic leukemia. Both conserved end residues are part of each CDR3. A D gene is named only where the DNA matches it firmly. Rows give clone size only sometimes, using once, few, many, or a class for an expanded clone.

J: TRBJ2-1; D: TRBD2; V: TRBV2; size: NA; CDR3: CASSALAGVNEQFF; DNA: TGTGCCAGCAGTGCGCTAGCGGGAGTAAATGAGCAGTTCTTC
J: TRBJ1-2; D: NA; V: TRBV6-5; size: few; CDR3: CATSAGNYGYTF; DNA: TGTGCCACCAGTGCAGGGAACTATGGCTACACCTTC
J: TRBJ2-5; D: NA; V: TRBV30; size: NA; CDR3: CAWTPRNQETQYF; DNA: TGTGCCTGGACTCCGAGGAACCAAGAGACCCAGTACTTC
J: TRBJ2-7; D: TRBD2; V: TRBV27; size: few; CDR3: CASSPRGGEQYF; DNA: TGTGCCAGCAGTCCCCGCGGGGGGGAGCAGTACTTC
J: TRBJ2-3; D: TRBD1; V: TRBV29-1; size: NA; CDR3: CSAPGQGTLGGTDTQYF; DNA: TGCAGCGCCCCGGGACAGGGAACTCTTGGTGGCACAGATACGCAGTATTTT
J: TRBJ2-3; D: NA; V: TRBV4-1; size: NA; CDR3: CASSQDYTDTQYF; DNA: TGCGCCAGCAGCCAAGATTATACAGATACGCAGTATTTT
J: TRBJ2-3; D: NA; V: TRBV27; size: NA; CDR3: CASTDPRDTQYF; DNA: TGTGCCAGCACCGACCCACGGGATACGCAGTATTTT
J: TRBJ2-6; D: NA; V: TRBV6-4; size: NA; CDR3: CASSDRRSSGANVLTF; DNA: TGTGCCAGCAGTGACAGACGTAGCTCTGGGGCCAACGTCCTGACTTTC
J: TRBJ1-5; D: NA; V: TRBV12-5; size: NA; CDR3: CASGLANRLRDSNQPQHF; DNA: TGTGCTAGTGGTTTGGCCAACCGCCTCAGAGATAGCAATCAGCCCCAGCATTTT
J: TRBJ1-5; D: NA; V: TRBV27; size: few; CDR3: CASSFLDQPQHF; DNA: TGTGCCAGCAGTTTTCTGGATCAGCCCCAGCATTTT
J: TRBJ2-3; D: NA; V: TRBV29-1; size: NA; CDR3: CSVLPPGVTDTQYF; DNA: TGCAGCGTTCTACCCCCAGGGGTGACAGATACGCAGTATTTT
J: TRBJ1-2; D: NA; V: TRBV27; size: NA; CDR3: CASSLKGRGYGYTF; DNA: TGTGCCAGCAGTTTAAAAGGCAGGGGCTATGGCTACACCTTC
J: TRBJ2-5; D: NA; V: TRBV10-3; size: NA; CDR3: CAISNSIEETQYF; DNA: TGTGCCATCAGCAACTCTATAGAAGAGACCCAGTACTTC
J: TRBJ2-3; D: NA; V: TRBV5-4; size: NA; CDR3: CASSLAGRTDTQYF; DNA: TGTGCCAGCAGCTTGGCGGGGAGGACAGATACGCAGTATTTT
J: TRBJ1-3; D: NA; V: TRBV28; size: NA; CDR3: CASSLGGNTIYF; DNA: TGTGCCAGCAGTTTAGGCGGAAACACCATATATTTT
J: TRBJ2-7; D: NA; V: TRBV5-5; size: NA; CDR3: CASSHLGARNYEQYF; DNA: TGTGCCAGCAGCCATCTGGGAGCGAGGAACTACGAGCAGTACTTC
J: TRBJ2-5; D: TRBD1; V: TRBV28; size: NA; CDR3: CASSTPGQVPYF; DNA: TGTGCCAGCAGTACCCCGGGACAGGTCCCGTACTTC
J: TRBJ2-3; D: NA; V: TRBV30; size: once; CDR3: CAWGPTRHTQYF; DNA: TGTGCCTGGGGCCCTACCCGGCATACGCAGTATTTT
J: TRBJ2-7; D: TRBD1; V: TRBV5-4; size: few; CDR3: CASSLDWTGGREQYF; DNA: TGTGCCAGCAGCTTGGACTGGACAGGGGGCCGCGAGCAGTACTTC
J: TRBJ2-7; D: NA; V: TRBV7-9; size: once; CDR3: CASSPRAGGTIYEQYF; DNA: TGTGCCAGCAGCCCCCGGGCAGGTGGGACGATCTACGAGCAGTACTTC
J: TRBJ2-7; D: NA; V: TRBV10-2; size: once; CDR3: CASSDPGTPYEQYF; DNA: TGCGCCAGCAGTGACCCGGGAACCCCCTACGAGCAGTACTTC
J: TRBJ1-1; D: NA; V: TRBV18; size: NA; CDR3: CASSPTQGTEAFF; DNA: TGTGCCAGCTCACCGACCCAAGGGACTGAAGCTTTCTTT
J: TRBJ1-5; D: TRBD1; V: TRBV5-6; size: NA; CDR3: CASSYTGGSGNQPQHF; DNA: TGTGCCAGCAGTTATACAGGGGGCTCGGGCAATCAGCCCCAGCATTTT
J: TRBJ2-7; D: NA; V: TRBV6-1; size: NA; CDR3: CASSEVWEQYF; DNA: TGTGCCAGCAGTGAAGTTTGGGAGCAGTACTTC
J: TRBJ2-3; D: TRBD2; V: TRBV5-6; size: few; CDR3: CASSSGTSGTDTQYF; DNA: TGTGCCAGCAGCTCAGGGACTAGCGGGACAGATACGCAGTATTTT
J: TRBJ2-7; D: TRBD2; V: TRBV25-1; size: NA; CDR3: CASSDPVGGYEQYF; DNA: TGTGCCAGCAGTGATCCTGTGGGGGGGTACGAGCAGTACTTC
J: TRBJ2-5; D: NA; V: TRBV5-1; size: NA; CDR3: CASSFPQPGETQYF; DNA: TGCGCCAGCAGCTTCCCGCAACCGGGGGAGACCCAGTACTTC
J: TRBJ2-1; D: TRBD2; V: TRBV28; size: NA; CDR3: CASVPSWGRVQFF; DNA: TGTGCCAGCGTACCCTCTTGGGGGAGGGTGCAGTTCTTC
J: TRBJ2-3; D: NA; V: TRBV28; size: NA; CDR3: CASSSNVGLVDRTDTQYF; DNA: TGTGCCAGCAGTTCCAACGTAGGACTCGTAGACCGCACAGATACGCAGTATTTT
J: TRBJ2-6; D: NA; V: TRBV18; size: NA; CDR3: CASSRTASPGANVLTF; DNA: TGTGCCAGCTCCCGAACGGCATCGCCTGGGGCCAACGTCCTGACTTTC
J: TRBJ1-2; D: NA; V: TRBV30; size: NA; CDR3: CASTENYGYTF; DNA: TGTGCCTCGACAGAAAACTATGGCTACACCTTC
J: TRBJ1-5; D: NA; V: TRBV28; size: once; CDR3: CASSPQKGDQPQHF; DNA: TGTGCCAGCAGCCCACAGAAGGGGGATCAGCCCCAGCATTTT
J: TRBJ1-1; D: NA; V: TRBV6-5; size: NA; CDR3: CASSYRRTDNEAFF; DNA: TGTGCCAGCAGTTACCGACGGACCGACAATGAAGCTTTCTTT
J: TRBJ1-4; D: NA; V: TRBV9; size: NA; CDR3: CASSAGATTNEKLFF; DNA: TGTGCCAGCAGCGCGGGGGCAACGACTAATGAAAAACTGTTTTTT
J: TRBJ2-3; D: TRBD2; V: TRBV4-3; size: once; CDR3: CASSPPGTSLPDTQYF; DNA: TGCGCCAGCAGCCCCCCCGGGACTAGCTTACCAGATACGCAGTATTTT
J: TRBJ1-5; D: NA; V: TRBV30; size: NA; CDR3: CAWSWGESNQPQHF; DNA: TGTGCCTGGAGCTGGGGGGAAAGCAATCAGCCCCAGCATTTT
J: TRBJ2-1; D: TRBD2; V: TRBV7-9; size: NA; CDR3: CASSSFKTSGRVPGEQFF; DNA: TGTGCCAGCAGCTCTTTCAAGACTAGCGGGAGGGTTCCAGGCGAGCAGTTCTTC
J: TRBJ2-7; D: NA; V: TRBV5-1; size: NA; CDR3: CASSLVGGGGAPYEQYF; DNA: TGCGCCAGCAGCTTGGTAGGGGGGGGCGGAGCACCCTACGAGCAGTACTTC
J: TRBJ2-2; D: TRBD2; V: TRBV5-6; size: NA; CDR3: CASSFFRGRSTGELFF; DNA: TGTGCCAGCAGCTTTTTTCGCGGGAGGTCGACCGGGGAGCTGTTTTTT
J: TRBJ1-2; D: NA; V: TRBV19; size: NA; CDR3: CASSLDRSAGYTF; DNA: TGTGCCAGTTCGCTTGACCGCTCTGCGGGCTACACCTTC
J: TRBJ1-2; D: TRBD1; V: TRBV4-1; size: once; CDR3: CASSQGRGGTAYGYTF; DNA: TGCGCCAGCAGCCAAGGTCGGGGAGGGACAGCGTATGGCTACACCTTC
J: TRBJ2-7; D: NA; V: TRBV6-6; size: NA; CDR3: CASSSPPPYEQYF; DNA: TGTGCCAGCAGTTCCCCGCCACCCTACGAGCAGTACTTC
J: TRBJ2-7; D: NA; V: TRBV7-6; size: NA; CDR3: CASSTVIGGEQYF; DNA: TGTGCCAGCAGCACCGTTATCGGGGGCGAGCAGTACTTC
J: TRBJ2-1; D: NA; V: TRBV27; size: few; CDR3: CASKKDNSNEQFF; DNA: TGTGCCAGCAAGAAAGACAACTCCAATGAGCAGTTCTTC
J: TRBJ2-5; D: NA; V: TRBV29-1; size: NA; CDR3: CSVVRIIETQYF; DNA: TGCAGCGTTGTGCGGATCATAGAGACCCAGTACTTC
J: TRBJ2-7; D: NA; V: TRBV5-1; size: NA; CDR3: CASSHSSSADPTSYEQYF; DNA: TGCGCCAGCAGCCATTCTAGCTCCGCGGATCCAACCTCCTACGAGCAGTACTTC
J: TRBJ2-6; D: NA; V: TRBV5-4; size: NA; CDR3: CASSLTGRRANVLTF; DNA: TGTGCCAGCAGCTTGACAGGGCGGCGGGCCAACGTCCTGACTTTC
J: TRBJ1-2; D: NA; V: TRBV19; size: NA; CDR3: CASSQGPASGYTF; DNA: TGTGCCAGTAGTCAAGGCCCGGCGAGTGGCTACACCTTC